Listed here are 4 T cell receptor beta chains from one sample, sequenced in a study of early T cells in non-severe SARS-CoV-2 infection. TCRdb used MiXCR to reprocess the 5' RACE reads, holding one entry per CDR3 protein. The table includes around 66,000 distinct CDR3 sequences, 13% detected once. The material sequenced was whole blood. The receptor set was obtained from an adult who was a healthcare worker with PCR-confirmed SARS-CoV-2 infection or an uninfected control (not recorded which).

This chain uses TRBV20-1 with TRBJ2-5, with a weak D call TRBD2 (6 bases). The germline V gene encodes CDR1 DFQATT and CDR2 SNEGSKA (reference sequence). This CDR3 is built from 13 residues. Trimming took 2 bases from V and 2 from J, leaving 9 bases between them. CDR3 nucleotide sequence: TGCAGTGCTAGAAGGCGGGGACAAGAGACCCAGTACTTC. This gives the protein CSARRRGQETQYF.

On this clonotype: A much bigger clone sits one base away, suggesting this may be a read error. The chain has TRBV28 and TRBJ1-6; D might be TRBD1 (6 bases). This CDR3 has 12 residues. CDR1 and CDR2 from the germline V gene are MDHEN and SYDVKM. The V end lost 8 bases, the J end lost 11 bases, and 13 bases lay between the germline ends. CDR3 DNA: TGTGCCAGCCACAGGGTCAATCCACCCCTCCACTTT. It translates to CASHRVNPPLHF.

This clonotype was seen more than once but under ten times. The V and J genes are TRBV9 and TRBJ1-2; 7 bases align to TRBD1. Per germline, CDR1 SGDLS and CDR2 YYNGEE. The CDR3 sequence is 15 residues long. The V and J ends lost 0 bases and 2 bases, in that order; junction bases with no gene match: 4. CDR3 sequence reads: CASSVADRANYGYTF. The CDR3 DNA sequence: TGTGCCAGCAGCGTAGCCGACAGGGCCAACTATGGCTACACCTTC.

This chain uses TRBV4-2 with TRBJ2-3; D is perhaps TRBD2 (5 bases). CDR3 length: 14 amino acids. Trimming stripped 4 bases from V and 4 bases from J, with 12 bases between. CDR1 LGHNA and CDR2 YNFKEQ come from the germline V gene. This chain's CDR3 is CASSLEGQADTQYF. The CDR3, as DNA: TGTGCCAGCAGCCTCGAGGGCCAAGCAGATACGCAGTATTTT.